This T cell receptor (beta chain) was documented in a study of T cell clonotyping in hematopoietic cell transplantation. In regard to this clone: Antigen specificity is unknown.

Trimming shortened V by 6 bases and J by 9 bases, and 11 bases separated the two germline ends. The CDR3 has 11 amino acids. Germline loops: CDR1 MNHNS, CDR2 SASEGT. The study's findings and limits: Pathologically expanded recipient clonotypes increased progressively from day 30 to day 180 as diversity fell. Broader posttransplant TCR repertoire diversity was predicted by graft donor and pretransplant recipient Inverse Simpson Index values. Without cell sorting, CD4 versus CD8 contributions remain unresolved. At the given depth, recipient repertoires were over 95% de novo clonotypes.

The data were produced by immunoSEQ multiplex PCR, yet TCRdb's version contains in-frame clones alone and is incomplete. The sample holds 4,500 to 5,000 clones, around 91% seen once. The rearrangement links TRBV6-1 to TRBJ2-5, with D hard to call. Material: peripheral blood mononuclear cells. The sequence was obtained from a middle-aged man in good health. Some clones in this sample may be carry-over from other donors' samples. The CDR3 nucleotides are TGTGCCAGCAGGAAGGCTGGGGCCCAGTACTTC. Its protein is CASRKAGAQYF.